The entry that follows covers one T cell receptor beta chain sequence. Its specificity is unknown. The PCR ran on 60 Vbeta and 13 Jbeta primers. Data came from immunoSEQ multiplex PCR; TCRdb stores just in-frame clones and leaves some out. The sample lists about 150,000 clones, around 75% occurring once. Losses at the gene ends were 2 bases for V and 4 bases for J; bases not matched to a gene: 3. CDR3 length: 14 residues. Germline lookup yields CDR1 KGHSH and CDR2 LQKENI. The sample belongs to a study of cytomegalovirus exposure and HLA in healthy donors. Findings and caveats of the study: The study flagged around 150 TCR beta chains as cytomegalovirus-associated. Further analysis, carried out later, found HLA-associated TCR beta chains more clonally expanded than equally common other chains. A later analysis linked a missense variant in DCLRE1C to the trimming of TCR beta V and J genes.

The TCR originated in a male donor in good health and CMV-seronegative. The chain links TRBV18 to TRBJ2-5, with 8 bases aligning to TRBD2. The material sequenced was PBMCs. CDR3 nucleotides: TGTGCCAGCTCACCAAGTCTAGCGGGAGAGACCCAGTACTTC. This translates into CASSPSLAGETQYF.